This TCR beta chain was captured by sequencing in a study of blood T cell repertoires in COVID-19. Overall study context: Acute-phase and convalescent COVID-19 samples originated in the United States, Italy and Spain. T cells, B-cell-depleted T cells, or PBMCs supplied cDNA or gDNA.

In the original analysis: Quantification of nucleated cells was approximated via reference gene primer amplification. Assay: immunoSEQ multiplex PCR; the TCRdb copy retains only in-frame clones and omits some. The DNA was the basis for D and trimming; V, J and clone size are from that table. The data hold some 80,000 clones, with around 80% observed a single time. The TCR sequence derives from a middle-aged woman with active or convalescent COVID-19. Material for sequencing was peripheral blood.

For the CDR3, the DNA is TGTGCCACCAGGAAGGGGTCCGAGTTGAATGAAAAACTGTTTTTT. Amino acid sequence: CATRKGSELNEKLFF. This chain uses TRBV24-1 with TRBJ1-4, with TRBD1 as a possible D gene (5 bases). Per the germline V gene, CDR1 is KGHDR and CDR2 is SFDVKD. The V end was cut by 7 bases, the J end by 5 bases, with 16 bases between. The CDR3 is 15 residues long.